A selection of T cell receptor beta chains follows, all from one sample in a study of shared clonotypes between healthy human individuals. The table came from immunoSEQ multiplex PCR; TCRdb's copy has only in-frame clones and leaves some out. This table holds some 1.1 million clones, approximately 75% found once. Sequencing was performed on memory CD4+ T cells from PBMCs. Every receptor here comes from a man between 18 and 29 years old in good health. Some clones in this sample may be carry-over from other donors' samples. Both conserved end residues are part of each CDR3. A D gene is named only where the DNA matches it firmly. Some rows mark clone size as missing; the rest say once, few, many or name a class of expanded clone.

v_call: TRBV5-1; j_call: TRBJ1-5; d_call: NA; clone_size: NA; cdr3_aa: CASSLEGGQPQHF; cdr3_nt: TGCGCCAGCAGCTTGGAGGGGGGCCAGCCCCAGCATTTT
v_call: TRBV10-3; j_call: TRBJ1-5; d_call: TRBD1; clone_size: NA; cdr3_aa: CAISVGRGENQPQHF; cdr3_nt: TGTGCCATCAGTGTTGGCAGGGGGGAGAATCAGCCCCAGCATTTT
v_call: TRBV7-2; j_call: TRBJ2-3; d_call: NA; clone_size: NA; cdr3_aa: CASSYSGRTDTQYF; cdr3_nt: TGTGCCAGCAGCTACTCCGGACGCACAGATACGCAGTATTTT
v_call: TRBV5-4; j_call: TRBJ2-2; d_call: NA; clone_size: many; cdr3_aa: CASSPRDAGELFF; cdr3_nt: TGTGCCAGCAGCCCCCGGGATGCCGGGGAGCTGTTTTTT
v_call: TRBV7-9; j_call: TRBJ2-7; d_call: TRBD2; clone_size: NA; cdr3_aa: CASSGGLAGSYEQYF; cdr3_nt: TGTGCCAGCAGCGGCGGACTAGCAGGTTCCTACGAGCAGTACTTC
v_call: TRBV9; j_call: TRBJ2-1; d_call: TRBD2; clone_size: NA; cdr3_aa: CASSVRLAGYNEQFF; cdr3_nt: TGTGCCAGCAGCGTACGACTAGCGGGGTACAATGAGCAGTTCTTC
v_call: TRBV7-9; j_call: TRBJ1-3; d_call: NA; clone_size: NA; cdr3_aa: CASSLGVASGNTIYF; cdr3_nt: TGTGCCAGCAGCTTAGGGGTCGCCTCTGGAAACACCATATATTTT
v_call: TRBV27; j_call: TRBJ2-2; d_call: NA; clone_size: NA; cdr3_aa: CASSPGQTNTGELFF; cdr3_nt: TGTGCCAGCAGTCCGGGACAAACGAACACCGGGGAGCTGTTTTTT
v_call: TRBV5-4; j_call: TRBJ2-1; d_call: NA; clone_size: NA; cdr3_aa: CASSLTSSYNEQFF; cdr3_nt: TGTGCCAGCAGCTTGACTAGCTCCTACAATGAGCAGTTCTTC
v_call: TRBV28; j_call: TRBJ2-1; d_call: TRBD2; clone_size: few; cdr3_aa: CASSLGRASGNEQFF; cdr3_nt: TGTGCCAGCAGTTTAGGGAGGGCCTCTGGGAATGAGCAGTTCTTC
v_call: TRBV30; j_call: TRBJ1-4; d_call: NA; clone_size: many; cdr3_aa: CAWSVGLGEKLFF; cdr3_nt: TGTGCCTGGAGTGTAGGGCTTGGCGAAAAACTGTTTTTT
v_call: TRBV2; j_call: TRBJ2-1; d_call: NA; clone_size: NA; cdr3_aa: CASSALDTGLPYNEQFF; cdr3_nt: TGTGCCAGCAGTGCCTTAGATACGGGTCTACCCTACAATGAGCAGTTCTTC
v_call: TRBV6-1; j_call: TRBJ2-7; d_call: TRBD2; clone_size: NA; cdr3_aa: CASSDSWGGAPYEQYF; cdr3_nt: TGTGCCAGCAGTGATTCCTGGGGAGGGGCCCCCTACGAGCAGTACTTC
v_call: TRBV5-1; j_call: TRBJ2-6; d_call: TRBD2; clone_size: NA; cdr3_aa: CASSLAGVPGANVLTF; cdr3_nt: TGCGCCAGCAGTCTAGCGGGAGTCCCTGGGGCCAACGTCCTGACTTTC
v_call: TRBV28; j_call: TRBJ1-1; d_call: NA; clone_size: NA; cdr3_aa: CASRLDGNTEAFF; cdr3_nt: TGTGCCAGCAGATTGGACGGGAACACTGAAGCTTTCTTT
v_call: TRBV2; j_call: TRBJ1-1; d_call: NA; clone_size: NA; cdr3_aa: CASSAEARYTEAFF; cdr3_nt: TGTGCCAGCAGTGCGGAAGCCCGATACACTGAAGCTTTCTTT
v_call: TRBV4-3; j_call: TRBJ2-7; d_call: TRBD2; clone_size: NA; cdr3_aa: CASSHGLAYEQYF; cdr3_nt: TGCGCCAGCAGCCACGGACTAGCCTACGAGCAGTACTTC
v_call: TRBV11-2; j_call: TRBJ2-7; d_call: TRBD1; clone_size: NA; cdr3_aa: CASSPQGVSGEQYF; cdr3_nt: TGTGCCAGCAGCCCACAGGGGGTCTCGGGAGAGCAGTACTTC
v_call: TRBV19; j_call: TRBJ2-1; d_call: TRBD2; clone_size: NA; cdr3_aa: CASVSRGGSTRSIEQFF; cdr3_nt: TGTGCCAGTGTCTCGCGGGGGGGGAGTACCCGTTCTATTGAGCAGTTCTTC
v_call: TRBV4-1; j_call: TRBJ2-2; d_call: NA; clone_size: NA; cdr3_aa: CASSQFVANTGELFF; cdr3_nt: TGTGCCAGCAGCCAATTTGTGGCGAACACCGGGGAGCTGTTTTTT
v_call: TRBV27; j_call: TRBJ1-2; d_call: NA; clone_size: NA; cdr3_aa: CASTPLFYGYTF; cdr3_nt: TGTGCCAGCACCCCATTATTCTATGGCTACACCTTC
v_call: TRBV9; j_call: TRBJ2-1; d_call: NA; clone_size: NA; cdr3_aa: CASSVVYKDEQFF; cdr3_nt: TGTGCCAGCAGCGTAGTCTATAAGGATGAGCAGTTCTTC
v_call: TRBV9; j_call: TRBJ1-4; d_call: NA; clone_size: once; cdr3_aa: CASSVMGSNEKLFF; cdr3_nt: TGTGCCAGCAGCGTAATGGGGAGTAATGAAAAACTGTTTTTT
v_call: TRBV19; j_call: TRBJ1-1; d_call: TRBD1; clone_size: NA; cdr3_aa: CASTTGGVLNTEAFF; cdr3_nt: TGTGCCAGCACAACAGGGGGCGTTCTGAACACTGAAGCTTTCTTT
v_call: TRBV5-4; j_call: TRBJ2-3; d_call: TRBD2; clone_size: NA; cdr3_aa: CASSLGGRGDTQYF; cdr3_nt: TGTGCCAGCAGCTTGGGCGGGAGGGGAGATACGCAGTATTTT
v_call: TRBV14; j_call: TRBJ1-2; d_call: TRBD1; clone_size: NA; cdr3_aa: CASSKLWDRESYGYTF; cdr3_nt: TGTGCCAGCAGCAAATTATGGGACAGGGAGAGTTATGGCTACACCTTC
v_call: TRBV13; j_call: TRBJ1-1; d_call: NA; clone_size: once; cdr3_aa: CATNPTGLNTEAFF; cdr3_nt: TGTGCCACCAACCCGACAGGTTTAAACACTGAAGCTTTCTTT
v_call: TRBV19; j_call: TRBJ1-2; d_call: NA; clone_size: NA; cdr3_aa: CASSIGWSGNYGYTF; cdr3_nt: TGTGCCAGTAGTATAGGTTGGTCAGGAAACTATGGCTACACCTTC
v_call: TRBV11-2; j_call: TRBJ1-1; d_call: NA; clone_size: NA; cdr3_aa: CASSLEQGTEAFF; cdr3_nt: TGTGCCAGCAGCTTAGAGCAGGGCACTGAAGCTTTCTTT
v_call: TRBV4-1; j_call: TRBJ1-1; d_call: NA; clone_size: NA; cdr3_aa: CASSQAGTTGRRSAFF; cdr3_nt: TGCGCCAGCAGCCAAGCTGGAACAACAGGGAGACGGAGCGCTTTCTTT
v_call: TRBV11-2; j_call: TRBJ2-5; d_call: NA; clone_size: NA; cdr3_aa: CASSFGGRGETQYF; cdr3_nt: TGTGCCAGCAGCTTTGGTGGGCGGGGAGAGACCCAGTACTTC
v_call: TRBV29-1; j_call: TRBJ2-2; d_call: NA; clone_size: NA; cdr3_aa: CSVERRTGELFF; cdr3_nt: TGCAGCGTTGAACGACGGACCGGGGAGCTGTTTTTT
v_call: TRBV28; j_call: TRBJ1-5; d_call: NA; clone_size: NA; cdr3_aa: CASSLLGGMSHQPQHF; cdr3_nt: TGTGCCAGCAGTTTATTGGGGGGGATGTCCCATCAGCCCCAGCATTTT
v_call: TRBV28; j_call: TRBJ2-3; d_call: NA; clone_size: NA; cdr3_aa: CASSLGAEPNTQYF; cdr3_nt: TGTGCCAGCAGTTTAGGAGCGGAACCCAATACGCAGTATTTT
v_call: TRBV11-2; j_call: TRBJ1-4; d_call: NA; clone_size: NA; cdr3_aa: CASSLYFQGSQEKLFF; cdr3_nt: TGTGCCAGCAGCTTATATTTCCAGGGCAGTCAGGAAAAACTGTTTTTT
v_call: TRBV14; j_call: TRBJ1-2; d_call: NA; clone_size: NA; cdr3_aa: CASSQARAGLTGGYTF; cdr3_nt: TGTGCCAGCAGCCAAGCAAGAGCCGGGCTTACGGGTGGCTACACCTTC
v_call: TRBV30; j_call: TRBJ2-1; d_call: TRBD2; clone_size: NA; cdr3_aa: CAGGLAGGVHIRNEQFF; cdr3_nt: TGTGCCGGGGGACTAGCGGGAGGAGTCCATATACGGAATGAGCAGTTCTTC
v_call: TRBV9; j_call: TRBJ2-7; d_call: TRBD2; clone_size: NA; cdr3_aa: CASSRGVGVNEQYF; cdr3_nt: TGTGCCAGCAGCCGGGGGGTCGGGGTCAACGAGCAGTACTTC
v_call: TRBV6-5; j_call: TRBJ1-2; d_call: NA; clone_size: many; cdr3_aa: CASSPDRSYGYTF; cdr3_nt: TGTGCCAGCAGTCCCGACAGAAGCTATGGCTACACCTTC
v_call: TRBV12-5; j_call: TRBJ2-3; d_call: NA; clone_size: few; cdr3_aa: CASGSGPWTTQYF; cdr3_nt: TGTGCTAGTGGGTCCGGACCTTGGACTACGCAGTATTTT
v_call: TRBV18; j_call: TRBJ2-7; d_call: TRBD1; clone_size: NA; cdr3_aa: CASSTTGNYEQYF; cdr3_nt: TGTGCCAGCTCAACGACAGGGAACTACGAGCAGTACTTC
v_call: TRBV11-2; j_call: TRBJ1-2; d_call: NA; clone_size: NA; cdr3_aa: CASRPPGYGGGYTF; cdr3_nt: TGTGCCAGCAGACCGCCGGGATACGGTGGAGGCTACACCTTC
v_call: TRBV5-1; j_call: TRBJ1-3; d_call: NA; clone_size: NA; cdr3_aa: CASSLAGSGNTIYF; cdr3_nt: TGCGCCAGCAGCTTGGCTGGGTCTGGAAACACCATATATTTT